This is a list of T cell receptor beta chains from one sample in a study of blood T cell repertoires in COVID-19. Sequencing used immunoSEQ multiplex PCR; TCRdb keeps in-frame clones, though not all of them. The table includes about 180,000 clones, around 89% detected once. Specimen: peripheral blood. The source of these receptors is a woman in her 30s with acute or convalescent COVID-19. Each CDR3 is given with its conserved first and last residue.

>TRBV20-1|TRBJ1-6
CSASARSYNSPLHF
>TRBV30|TRBJ2-7
CAWSGGVVDEQYF
>TRBV19|TRBJ2-3
CASSRTVYTDTQYF
>TRBV6-1|TRBJ2-7
CASSERAGLNEQYF
>TRBV11-2|TRBJ2-3
CASSSLAGGTSTDTQYF
>TRBV24-1|TRBJ2-3
CATRQGDTQYF
>TRBV5-1|TRBJ2-2
CASSPGTGTTGELFF
>TRBV4-1|TRBJ2-1
CASSQDGRGMQQFF
>TRBV4-2|TRBJ2-1
CASSQIPPRGGEEQFF
>TRBV4-1|TRBJ2-5
CASSPRRQGETAQYF
>TRBV5-4|TRBJ2-2
CASSPVDTGELFF
>TRBV7-9|TRBJ2-3
CASSLDGDTQYF
>TRBV28|TRBJ2-1
CASSRGTGGDINDNEQFF
>TRBV9|TRBJ2-3
CASSEGVGTQYF
>TRBV7-8|TRBJ1-1
CASSLARNEAFF
>TRBV6-5|TRBJ2-1
CASTPMLAGANEQFF
>TRBV5-4|TRBJ1-5
CASSPWTVDQPQHF
>TRBV5-4|TRBJ2-3
CASSLAKGADTQYF
>TRBV2|TRBJ1-5
CASTSRVGDQPQHF
>TRBV5-6|TRBJ1-3
CASSLEVWSDTIYF
>TRBV20-1|TRBJ2-3
CSASAVADTQYF
>TRBV19|TRBJ1-5
CASSIWEGGHQPQHF
>TRBV7-6|TRBJ2-1
CASSLGGRPGEQFF
>TRBV7-9|TRBJ2-3
CASSLGDTRTDTQYF
>TRBV18|TRBJ1-2
CASSRTGPTNYGYTF
>TRBV28|TRBJ2-7
CASSSPGTGYEQYF
>TRBV30|TRBJ2-2
CAWRISTGELFF
>TRBV9|TRBJ1-1
CASSTLSQATEAFF
>TRBV15|TRBJ1-1
CATSRNPTRNTEAFF
>TRBV2|TRBJ1-2
CASPGTGPYGYTF
>TRBV13|TRBJ2-7
CASSPNGRAGYEQYF
>TRBV27|TRBJ2-2
CASSLKAGRELFF
>TRBV27|TRBJ2-1
CASSEANEQFF
>TRBV28|TRBJ1-5
CASSLGRNQPQHF
>TRBV30|TRBJ1-1
CAWSMRTGSTEAFF
>TRBV29-1|TRBJ2-1
CSVYPAGEVHNEQFF
>TRBV11-3|TRBJ2-3
CASSLDRSTDTQYF
>TRBV21-1|TRBJ2-7
CATLSEQYF
>TRBV2|TRBJ2-1
CASLAGGYNEQFF
>TRBV11-2|TRBJ2-1
CASSLEASSLDNEQFF
>TRBV30|TRBJ2-7
CAWSENFYEQYF
>TRBV5-1|TRBJ2-2
CASSLAWAAGGGELFF
>TRBV27|TRBJ2-1
CASSTYETSGSYNEQFF
>TRBV20-1|TRBJ2-1
CSASTNEQFF
>TRBV29-1|TRBJ2-2
CSVEERRQGASGELFF
>TRBV5-1|TRBJ2-5
CASSGRAETQYF
>TRBV18|TRBJ2-6
CASSPLAGEPSGANVLTF
>TRBV5-8|TRBJ2-7
CASSLAPGIYEQYF
>TRBV7-2|TRBJ2-1
CASNRRGGYNEQFF
>TRBV7-7|TRBJ2-7
CASTQGGEGYEQYF
>TRBV5-4|TRBJ2-3
CASSLTGGQADTQYF
>TRBV11-3|TRBJ2-5
CASSLGGTRQETQYF
>TRBV19|TRBJ1-3
CASMRRSLENTIYF
>TRBV9|TRBJ2-1
CASSPSDRDREQFF